This T cell receptor (beta chain) was recorded in a study of cytomegalovirus exposure and HLA in healthy donors. The study, taken as a whole, reports: Altogether, 160 or so TCR beta chains were recorded as cytomegalovirus-associated. More clonal expansion characterized HLA-associated TCR beta chains than equally common others in a later analysis. Across donors, presence/absence analyses took sequencing depth to be roughly uniform.

In the PCR, 60 Vbeta and 13 Jbeta primers were used. Sequencing was performed with immunoSEQ multiplex PCR; in TCRdb, only in-frame clones are kept and a portion is missing. Among 55,000 to 80,000 clones listed, around 68% were seen once. With regard to this clone: What it recognizes is unknown.

Between the trimmed V and J ends, which lost 5 bases and 1 base, there was a span of 12 bases. The CDR3 sequence is 14 residues long. The germline V gene encodes CDR1 SGHRS and CDR2 YFSETQ. Despite likely unrecorded immune exposures, the donors were nominally healthy at the time of sampling. The TCR comes from a man aged 50-60 years in good health and CMV-seropositive. The V gene is TRBV5-1, the J gene TRBJ1-1; tentatively, D is TRBD1 (5 bases). Sample: PBMCs. The CDR3 bases are TGCGCCAGCAGAGGAAGACAGTCGAACACTGAAGCTTTCTTT. Protein: CASRGRQSNTEAFF.